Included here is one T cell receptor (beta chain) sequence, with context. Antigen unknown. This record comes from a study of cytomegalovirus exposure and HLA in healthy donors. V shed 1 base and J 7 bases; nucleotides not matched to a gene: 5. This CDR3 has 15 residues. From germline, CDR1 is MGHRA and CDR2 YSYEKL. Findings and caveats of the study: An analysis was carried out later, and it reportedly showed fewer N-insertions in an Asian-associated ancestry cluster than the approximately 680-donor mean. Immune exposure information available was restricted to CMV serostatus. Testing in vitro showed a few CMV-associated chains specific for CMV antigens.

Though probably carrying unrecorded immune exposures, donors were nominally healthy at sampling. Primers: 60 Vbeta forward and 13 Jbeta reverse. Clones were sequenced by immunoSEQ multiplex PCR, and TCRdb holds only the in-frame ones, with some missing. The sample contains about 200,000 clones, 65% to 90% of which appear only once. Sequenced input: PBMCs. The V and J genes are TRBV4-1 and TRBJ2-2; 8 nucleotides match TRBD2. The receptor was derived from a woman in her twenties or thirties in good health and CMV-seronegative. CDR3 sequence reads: CASSQVRGAGGELFF. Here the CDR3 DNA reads TGCGCCAGCAGCCAAGTGCGGGGGGCAGGCGGGGAGCTGTTTTTT.